Each of the 29 T cell receptor beta chains below was sequenced from the same sample in a study of cytomegalovirus exposure and HLA in healthy donors. Researchers ran the PCR with 60 Vbeta and 13 Jbeta primers. The protocol was immunoSEQ multiplex PCR, while the TCRdb copy is restricted to in-frame clones and leaves out a portion. The table shows fewer than 300,000 clones, with 70% to 90% occurring only once. The sequenced material came from PBMCs. The receptors come from a man between 40 and 49 years old in good health and CMV-seropositive.

The CDR3 nucleotides read TGCGCCAGCAGCCATTACACAGGGACCTATGGCTACACCTTC. This sequence encodes CASSHYTGTYGYTF. This chain links TRBV4-1 with TRBJ1-2, with D perhaps TRBD1 (6 bases). Trimming pared 3 bases from V and 4 bases from J, leaving 12 bases between. The CDR3 consists of 14 residues. The germline V gene has CDR1 MGHRA and CDR2 YSYEKL.

The V gene is TRBV19, the J gene TRBJ1-1, with D unclear. This CDR3 contains 16 residues. V lost 1 base and J lost 6, with 18 bases in between. Germline V gene sequence: CDR1 LNHDA, CDR2 SQIVND (reference sequence). The CDR3 region has the DNA TGTGCCAGTAGTATAGGACCCCAGCCCGGCGGTGCTGAAGCTTTCTTT. Translating it yields CASSIGPQPGGAEAFF.

Worth noting for this clone: The sample carries other DNA sequences with the same CDR3. The chain carries TRBV18 and TRBJ1-5; TRBD1 might be the D (5 bases). Germline V CDR1 and CDR2: KGHSH, LQKENI. V dropped 2 bases and J dropped 4 bases, with 12 bases sitting between them. This CDR3 region has 15 residues. CDR3 sequence (DNA): TGTGCCAGCTCACCAGGTCAGGGCCCTAATCAGCCCCAGCATTTT. Encoded protein: CASSPGQGPNQPQHF.

The sample holds one count of this clone. The genes are TRBV27 and TRBJ2-7; a possible D gene is TRBD1 (6 bases). The CDR3 is 13 residues long. V was pared by 8 bases and J by 2 bases, with 13 bases between. Germline CDR1 reads MNHEY; CDR2 reads SMNVEV (reference sequence). In nucleotides, the CDR3 is TGTGCCAGCTGGGGACACTCCACCTACGAGCAGTACTTC. This translates into CASWGHSTYEQYF.

The chain uses TRBV7-2 and TRBJ1-5, with D possibly being TRBD1 (6 bases). From germline, CDR1 is SGHTA and CDR2 FQGNSA. This CDR3 spans 15 amino acids. The V end was cut by 6 bases, the J end by 0 bases, with 12 bases between. DNA for the CDR3: TGTGCCAGCAGGTGGGCAGGGGATAGCAATCAGCCCCAGCATTTT. It yields the protein CASRWAGDSNQPQHF.

This clone showed up just a few times. The J gene is TRBJ1-1, the V gene TRBV13; 9 bases match TRBD1. The CDR3 length is 15 residues. Trimming at V came to 6 bases and at J to 0 bases, leaving 5 bases not matched to a gene. From germline, CDR1 is PRHDT and CDR2 FYEKMQ (reference sequence). This CDR3 is CASRIQGAVNTEAFF. CDR3 in DNA: TGTGCCAGCAGAATACAGGGGGCGGTGAACACTGAAGCTTTCTTT.

The chain uses TRBV6-1 and TRBJ2-7; 7 bases line up with TRBD2. This CDR3 has 14 residues. Unmatched junction bases numbered 6, after V lost 5 bases and J lost 2 bases. CDR1 MNHNS and CDR2 SASEGT come from the germline V gene. CDR3 DNA sequence: TGTGCCAGCAGTCGGAGGGGACTACCCTACGAGCAGTACTTC. Amino acids: CASSRRGLPYEQYF.

V and J are TRBV19 and TRBJ1-2; possibly TRBD1 for D (5 bases). The CDR3 is 17 amino acids. Germline values: CDR1 LNHDA, CDR2 SQIVND (reference sequence). V gave up 4 bases and J gave up 9 bases, with 27 bases separating them. This chain's CDR3 is CASSSLTARRGDWRYTF. For the CDR3, the DNA is TGTGCCAGTAGTAGTCTAACGGCCCGGAGGGGAGATTGGCGCTACACCTTC.

J is TRBJ2-2 and V is TRBV5-1; the D gene is possibly TRBD2 (6 bases). V was clipped by 5 bases and J by 4 bases, with 9 bases between them. The CDR3 is 13 residues long. Germline CDR1 and CDR2: SGHRS and YFSETQ. The CDR3 sequence is CASRRDSTGELFF. In nucleotides, the CDR3 is TGCGCCAGCAGGCGGGATAGCACCGGGGAGCTGTTTTTT.

The sample holds a few counts of this clone. J is TRBJ2-3 and V is TRBV29-1; D is uncertain. Germline-derived CDR1 and CDR2 are SQVTM and ANQGSEA. The CDR3 has 11 residues. Deletions cut 8 bases from V and 1 base from J, with 7 bases between. CDR3: CSSRGTDTQYF. The CDR3 DNA is TGCAGCTCCCGGGGCACAGATACGCAGTATTTT.

The rearrangement uses TRBV28 and TRBJ1-1; 7 bases are shared with TRBD1. V dropped 5 bases and J dropped 4; count of bases not matched to a gene: 13. This CDR3 spans 16 amino acids. Germline assignment: CDR1 MDHEN and CDR2 SYDVKM. The CDR3 reads CASSGPNTGVSTEAFF. CDR3 in DNA: TGTGCCAGCAGTGGCCCAAATACAGGGGTGAGCACTGAAGCTTTCTTT. The whole variable domain, remainder taken from reference TRBV28 and TRBJ1-1, is DVKVTQSSRYLVKRTGEKVFLECVQDMDHENMFWYRQDPGLGLRLIYFSYDVKMKEKGDIPEGYSVSREKKERFSLILESASTNQTSMYLCASSGPNTGVSTEAFFGQGTRLTVV.

The chain employs TRBV7-6 and TRBJ2-1; 9 nucleotides match TRBD2. The V and J ends lost 5 bases and 7 bases, in that order; junction bases with no gene match: 9. The CDR3 is 15 residues long. Per germline, CDR1 SGHVS and CDR2 FNYEAQ. CDR3 residues: CASSPGLARGNEQFF. The CDR3, as DNA: TGTGCCAGCAGCCCGGGACTAGCACGAGGAAATGAGCAGTTCTTC.

The chain recombines TRBV29-1 with TRBJ1-5, with a tentative D call TRBD1 (6 bases). Germline V lookup: CDR1 SQVTM, CDR2 ANQGSEA. The V gene lost 0 bases and the J gene lost 7 bases, with 13 bases spanning the gap. This CDR3 is 14 amino acids long. The DNA for the CDR3 is TGCAGCGTTGAAGAGGTGGGGGCAGGACAGCCCCAGCATTTT. Translated, it gives CSVEEVGAGQPQHF.

The chain carries TRBV5-5 and TRBJ2-7; D is ambiguous. Germline V CDR1 and CDR2: SGHKS, YYEKEE (reference sequence). CDR3 size: 14 residues. V dropped 0 bases and J dropped 6 bases, with 13 bases sitting between them. CDR3 nucleotide sequence: TGTGCCAGCAGCTTGGGACTTACCCCTTTCGAGCAGTACTTC. It yields the protein CASSLGLTPFEQYF. Looking up the rest from reference TRBV5-5 and TRBJ2-7 gives the full variable domain: DAGVTQSPTHLIKTRGQQVTLRCSPISGHKSVSWYQQVLGQGPQFIFQYYEKEERGRGNFPDRFSARQFPNYSSELNVNALLLGDSALYLCASSLGLTPFEQYFGPGTRLTVT.

This clone was found a few times. The V call is TRBV4-3, the J call TRBJ2-7; 10 bases align to TRBD1. J gave up 5 bases and V 0 bases, and 10 bases lay outside the gene matches. This CDR3 comprises 17 residues. Looked up from germline, CDR1 is LGHNA and CDR2 is YSLEER. CDR3 amino acids: CASSQDGGQGRTHEQYF. In nucleotides, the CDR3 is TGCGCCAGCAGCCAAGATGGGGGACAGGGGAGAACGCACGAGCAGTACTTC.

The V call is TRBV5-1, the J call TRBJ2-2; TRBD1 aligns across 9 bases. J was trimmed by 3 bases and V by 4 bases; bases with no gene match: 10. The CDR3 runs to 17 residues. CDR1 and CDR2 (germline): SGHRS, YFSETQ. The CDR3 region is CASSGRQQGADTGELFF. The CDR3 nucleotides are TGCGCCAGCAGCGGGAGACAACAGGGGGCGGACACCGGGGAGCTGTTTTTT. Full variable domain (missing parts from reference TRBV5-1 and TRBJ2-2): KAGVTQTPRYLIKTRGQQVTLSCSPISGHRSVSWYQQTPGQGLQFLFEYFSETQRNKGNFPGRFSGRQFSNSRSEMNVSTLELGDSALYLCASSGRQQGADTGELFFGEGSRLTVL.

The rearrangement links TRBV4-3 to TRBJ2-3; perhaps TRBD2 as D (6 bases). The germline CDR1 and CDR2 sequences are LGHNA and YSLEER. Trimming removed 4 bases from V and 2 bases from J, with 19 bases in between. CDR3 size: 17 residues. CDR3: CASSRSEGPNPTDTQYF. The CDR3 DNA reads TGCGCCAGCAGCCGGTCGGAGGGTCCAAACCCCACAGATACGCAGTATTTT.

V and J are TRBV4-3 and TRBJ1-2; possible D gene TRBD1, 6 bases. The V end lost 4 bases, the J end lost 4 bases, and 28 bases lay between the germline ends. Germline assignment: CDR1 LGHNA and CDR2 YSLEER. This CDR3 has 19 residues. CDR3 in DNA: TGCGCCAGCAGCCCGGGGCGGGGGGGCAAGTCCTCTCTGGGCTATGGCTACACCTTC. Residues: CASSPGRGGKSSLGYGYTF.

This chain connects TRBV5-6 to TRBJ2-7; 9 bases map to TRBD1. After removal of 1 base from V and 0 bases from J, the junction contained 11 bases not matched to a gene. The CDR3 covers 18 residues. Germline CDR1 and CDR2: SGHDT and YYEEEE. Written as DNA, the CDR3 is TGTGCCAGCAGCTTGTATTACGTAGGACAGGGGAGCTCCTACGAGCAGTACTTC. Its translation: CASSLYYVGQGSSYEQYF. The full variable domain, completed using reference TRBV5-6 and TRBJ2-7, is DAGVTQSPTHLIKTRGQQVTLRCSPKSGHDTVSWYQQALGQGPQFIFQYYEEEERQRGNFPDRFSGHQFPNYSSELNVNALLLGDSALYLCASSLYYVGQGSSYEQYFGPGTRLTVT.

The rearrangement uses TRBV4-2 and TRBJ2-1, with 11 bases fitting TRBD2. Germline V gives CDR1 LGHNA, CDR2 YNFKEQ. With V trimmed by 0 bases and J by 10 bases, 8 bases remained unmatched. The CDR3 runs 16 residues. The CDR3 DNA sequence: TGTGCCAGCAGCCAAGAATTGGCTAGCGGGAGGATCGAGCAGTTCTTC. This translates into CASSQELASGRIEQFF.

The chain is built from TRBV6-5 and TRBJ1-4; 11 bases are a match to TRBD1. Trimming at V came to 6 bases and at J to 8 bases, leaving 5 bases not matched to a gene. In germline, CDR1 is MNHEY, CDR2 SVGAGI. The CDR3 loop spans 14 amino acids. CDR3 loop: CASSRTGGAEKLFF. Here the CDR3 DNA reads TGTGCCAGCAGCAGGACAGGGGGCGCGGAAAAACTGTTTTTT.

A single count supports this clone. The chain uses TRBV2 and TRBJ1-2; 9 bases match TRBD1. Trimming removed 7 bases from V and 5 bases from J; junction bases left unmatched: 5. CDR1 is SNHLY and CDR2 is FYNNEI in the germline V gene. CDR3 length: 13 amino acids. DNA of the CDR3: TGTGCCAGCAACCTGGACAGGGGTTATGGCTACACCTTC. Residues: CASNLDRGYGYTF.

This chain connects TRBV28 to TRBJ2-1, with 11 bases lining up with TRBD2. Germline V CDR1 and CDR2: MDHEN, SYDVKM. CDR3 length: 14 amino acids. The CDR3 sequence is CALSGRAAYNEQFF. DNA of the CDR3: TGTGCTCTTAGCGGGAGGGCCGCCTACAATGAGCAGTTCTTC.

This sequence joins TRBV30 and TRBJ1-2, with TRBD1 identical over 11 bases. Unmatched junction bases numbered 7, after V lost 3 bases and J lost 10 bases. Per germline, CDR1 GTSNPN and CDR2 SVGIG (reference sequence). CDR3 length equals 13 residues. CDR3 sequence reads: CAWRKDRGPDYTF. The CDR3 DNA reads TGTGCCTGGAGGAAGGACAGGGGGCCGGACTACACCTTC.

The V call is TRBV2, the J call TRBJ2-3; 9 nucleotides line up with TRBD1. Germline V CDR1 and CDR2: SNHLY, FYNNEI. The CDR3 is 14 residues long. The ends lost 11 bases at V and 2 bases at J; junction bases unmatched: 8. The CDR3 is CAGRRDRVTDTQYF. Written as DNA, the CDR3 is TGTGCCGGTCGACGGGACAGGGTCACAGATACGCAGTATTTT.

This clone was observed a few times. The chain has TRBV6-5 and TRBJ1-2; weak D call: TRBD1 (5 bases). Trimming stripped 6 bases from V and 5 bases from J, with 19 bases between. This CDR3 contains 15 residues. Germline-derived CDR1 and CDR2 are MNHEY and SVGAGI. The CDR3 protein is CASRTGGAQRYGYTF. In nucleotides, the CDR3 is TGTGCCAGCAGGACTGGTGGGGCCCAGAGGTATGGCTACACCTTC.

This chain links TRBV10-3 with TRBJ1-3; unclear D gene. The CDR3 spans 15 residues. Germline V gene data show CDR1 as ENHRY and CDR2 as SYGVKD. Trimming stripped 3 bases from V and 4 bases from J, with 13 bases between. The CDR3 spells CAISERVSSGNTIYF. The CDR3, as DNA: TGTGCCATCAGTGAACGAGTTAGTTCCGGAAACACCATATATTTT.

This clone appeared a single time. Compared with germline, one end of the junction differs, possibly owing to a read error. The CDR3 loop reads CSSSLALLGGETQYF. The CDR3 coding sequence is TGTTCCAGCAGCTTAGCTCTCCTAGGGGGAGAGACCCAGTACTTC. The V gene is TRBV7-9, the J gene TRBJ2-5; the D gene is possibly TRBD1 (6 bases). The CDR3 covers 15 residues. Germline CDR1 is SEHNR and CDR2 is FQNEAQ (reference sequence).

The gene calls are TRBV30 and TRBJ2-7; 10 nucleotides line up with TRBD2. The CDR3 covers 13 residues. Trimming cost V 0 bases and J 7 bases; bases outside gene matches: 3. CDR1 is GTSNPN and CDR2 is SVGIG in the germline V gene (reference sequence). The CDR3 DNA is TGTGCCTGGAGTGTACTAGCGGGAAGTGAGCAGTACTTC. This codes for CAWSVLAGSEQYF.